A selection of T cell receptor beta chains follows, all from one sample in a study of molecular identifiers for immune sequencing clone quantification. TCRdb itself ran the PCR reads through MiXCR, one entry per CDR3 protein. The sample has about 640,000 distinct CDR3 sequences; roughly 21% are singletons. Sequencing was performed on naive CD8+ T cells from blood, with Jurkat cell RNA spiked in. All receptors derive from a human donor in good health. Some libraries in this study had Jurkat cell RNA spiked in. Both conserved end residues are part of each CDR3. Fields, in order: V gene, D gene, clone size, J gene, CDR3 protein, CDR3 DNA. D genes are given only for firm matches. A row's size may be missing; if present it is once, few, many or a size class.

V: TRBV9
D: TRBD2
size: .
J: TRBJ2-7
CDR3: CASSVACGHRRIAGNYGQYF
DNA: TGTGCCAGCAGTGTAGCTTGCGGACACCGTAGAATAGCGGGGAACTACGGGCAGTACTTC

V: TRBV5-8
D: .
size: many
J: TRBJ2-2
CDR3: CASSLGDGVTGELFF
DNA: TGTGCCAGCAGCTTAGGCGATGGGGTCACCGGGGAGCTGTTTTTT

V: TRBV27
D: .
size: many
J: TRBJ2-3
CDR3: CASSPYADTQYF
DNA: TGTGCCAGCAGTCCCTACGCAGATACGCAGTATTTT

V: TRBV7-6
D: .
size: many
J: TRBJ2-2
CDR3: CASSLGTYTGELFF
DNA: TGTGCCAGCAGCTTAGGGACCTACACCGGGGAGCTGTTTTTT

V: TRBV25-1
D: .
size: many
J: TRBJ2-1
CDR3: CASSEAGGVEQFF
DNA: TGTGCCAGCAGTGAAGCAGGCGGGGTTGAGCAGTTCTTC

V: TRBV27
D: .
size: .
J: TRBJ2-7
CDR3: CASSLAHTSYEQYF
DNA: TGTGCCAGCAGTTTGGCCCACACTTCCTACGAGCAGTACTTC

V: TRBV6-2/TRBV6-3
D: .
size: many
J: TRBJ2-2
CDR3: CASRRTVSSGELFF
DNA: TGTGCCAGCAGGCGGACTGTGAGTTCCGGGGAGCTGTTTTTT

V: TRBV3-1
D: .
size: few
J: TRBJ2-2
CDR3: CASSQETYGGQNTGELFF
DNA: TGTGCCAGCAGCCAAGAGACCTACGGGGGCCAGAACACCGGGGAGCTGTTTTTT

V: TRBV6-5
D: .
size: .
J: TRBJ2-2
CDR3: CASSYSIQGRTGELFF
DNA: TGTGCCAGCAGTTACTCGATTCAGGGGAGGACCGGGGAGCTGTTTTTT

V: TRBV19
D: .
size: many
J: TRBJ1-1
CDR3: CASSIDQLEAFF
DNA: TGTGCCAGTAGTATCGACCAGCTTGAAGCTTTCTTT

V: TRBV7-8
D: TRBD1
size: many
J: TRBJ1-4
CDR3: CASSPRDRRAEKLFF
DNA: TGTGCCAGCAGCCCCCGGGACAGGAGGGCTGAAAAACTGTTTTTT

V: TRBV2
D: TRBD1
size: many
J: TRBJ1-1
CDR3: CASRPDTGVSFNPEAFF
DNA: TGTGCCAGCAGACCCGACACAGGGGTGTCTTTCAATCCTGAAGCTTTCTTT

V: TRBV7-9
D: .
size: few
J: TRBJ1-1
CDR3: CASSFAGHQNTEAFF
DNA: TGTGCCAGCAGCTTCGCGGGACACCAGAACACTGAAGCTTTCTTT